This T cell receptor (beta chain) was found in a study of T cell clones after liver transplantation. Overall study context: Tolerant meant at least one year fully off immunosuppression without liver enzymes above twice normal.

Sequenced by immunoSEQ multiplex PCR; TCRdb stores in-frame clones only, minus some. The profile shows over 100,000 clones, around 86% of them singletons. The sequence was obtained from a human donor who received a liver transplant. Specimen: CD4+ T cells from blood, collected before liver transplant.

CDR3 DNA sequence: TGTGCCACCACCCGGGACAGGATATCCTATGGCTACACCTTC. This translates into CATTRDRISYGYTF. V usage is TRBV15 and J usage is TRBJ1-2; TRBD1 aligns across 8 bases. The germline CDR1 and CDR2 sequences are LNHNV and YYDKDF (reference sequence). The CDR3 totals 14 residues. V gave up 7 bases and J gave up 4 bases; unmatched junction bases: 8. The entire variable domain, with the rest obtained from reference TRBV15 and TRBJ1-2, is as follows: DAMVIQNPRYQVTQFGKPVTLSCSQTLNHNVMYWYQQKSSQAPKLLFHYYDKDFNNEADTPDNFQSRRPNTSFCFLDIRSPGLGDTAMYLCATTRDRISYGYTFGSGTRLTVV.